Presented here are 22 T cell receptor beta chains from one specimen sequenced in a study of blood T cells in healthy people across ages. A J-beta primer mix and a sample-barcoded 5' primer were used in a second PCR of about 7 to 12 cycles. TCRdb called the 5' RACE reads again in MiXCR, with one record for every CDR3 protein. This repertoire shows approximately 1,000,000 distinct CDR3 sequences, approximately 38% found once; its top ten account for about an eighth. The sequencing input was blood. The receptors come from a man aged 18 to 30 in good health.

V gene TRBV2 combines with J gene TRBJ2-4; D is unclear. V was clipped by 6 bases and J by 0 bases, with 12 bases between them. Germline V gives CDR1 SNHLY, CDR2 FYNNEI. CDR3 length: 15 residues. The CDR3 DNA is TGTGCCAGCAGGAACCCATCACTAGCCAAAAACATTCAGTACTTC. Translation: CASRNPSLAKNIQYF.

This chain connects TRBV12-3 or TRBV12-4 to TRBJ2-1, with D tentatively TRBD2 (5 bases). V was shortened by 6 bases and J by 10 bases, with 13 bases between the two germline ends. The CDR3 spans 12 residues. CDR3 in DNA: TGTGCCAGCAGGTTTGAGGGTTACGAGCAGTTCTTC. Its protein product is CASRFEGYEQFF.

The chain couples TRBV4-3 to TRBJ2-5, with 13 bases lining up with TRBD2. J gave up 4 bases and V 2 bases, and 7 bases lay outside the gene matches. The CDR3 is 17 amino acids. CDR1 is LGHNA, CDR2 YSLEER, per germline. The CDR3 spells CASSQQGTSGVRETQYF. The CDR3, as DNA: TGCGCCAGCAGCCAACAAGGGACTAGCGGGGTGAGAGAGACCCAGTACTTC.

To note about this clonotype: At one boundary the junction diverges from the germline segment, which might be a read error. The chain is built from TRBV7-2 and TRBJ1-2; D is unclear. Germline V CDR1 and CDR2: SGHTA, FQGNSA. The CDR3 has 14 residues. The CDR3 DNA reads TGTGCCAGCAGCGTAGCGAGGGCAGACTATGGCTACACCTTC. Amino acids: CASSVARADYGYTF.

The genes are TRBV5-5 and TRBJ2-6; no reliable D call. Germline CDR1 is SGHKS and CDR2 is YYEKEE (reference sequence). V shed 0 bases and J shed 10 bases, with 11 bases lying between them. The CDR3 loop spans 14 amino acids. CDR3 region: CASSLVTTRNVLTF. The CDR3 DNA follows: TGTGCCAGCAGCTTGGTGACAACAAGGAACGTCCTGACTTTC.

This clonotype has at least ten counts. The rearrangement uses TRBV5-1 and TRBJ2-2; the match to TRBD1 covers 9 bases. The ends lost 4 bases at V and 3 bases at J; junction bases unmatched: 4. Germline-derived CDR1 and CDR2 are SGHRS and YFSETQ. CDR3 length: 15 residues. The CDR3 protein is CASSPGQGYTGELFF. Written as DNA, the CDR3 is TGCGCCAGCAGCCCGGGACAGGGTTACACCGGGGAGCTGTTTTTT.

The chain links TRBV7-2 to TRBJ2-7; TRBD1 agrees at 7 bases. Trimming at V came to 4 bases and at J to 3 bases, leaving 9 bases not matched to a gene. Germline V gene sequence: CDR1 SGHTA, CDR2 FQGNSA. The CDR3 length is 15 residues. CDR3 sequence (DNA): TGTGCCAGCAGCTCCCGGGACAGATCCTTCTACGAGCAGTACTTC. It encodes CASSSRDRSFYEQYF.

Details on this clonotype: One end of the junction is discordant with germline, which a read error may explain. V is TRBV20-1 and J is TRBJ1-6; 9 positions match TRBD1. The germline CDR1 and CDR2 sequences are DFQATT and SNEGSKA (reference sequence). There are 13 residues in the CDR3. CDR3 amino acids: CSTRGTGRSPLHF. CDR3 in DNA: TGCAGTACTAGAGGGACAGGGAGGTCACCCCTCCACTTT.

This clonotype was seen a handful of times. V usage is TRBV20-1 and J usage is TRBJ1-1, with D maybe TRBD1 (5 bases). Germline CDR1 and CDR2: DFQATT and SNEGSKA (reference sequence). The CDR3 has 11 amino acids. Between the trimmed V and J ends, which lost 5 bases and 5 bases, there was a span of 9 bases. The CDR3 bases are TGCAGTGCTGGCAGGGAGACTGAAGCTTTCTTT. The encoded protein is CSAGRETEAFF.

The chain combines TRBV6-5 with TRBJ1-2; D gene uncertain. This CDR3 is built from 19 residues. The V end lost 0 bases, the J end lost 3 bases, and 23 bases lay between the germline ends. Germline CDR1 and CDR2: MNHEY and SVGAGI. The CDR3 nucleotides are TGTGCCAGCAGTTACTCGGACGGGGAGGGCATTTCGACTCACTATGGCTACACCTTC. Translated: CASSYSDGEGISTHYGYTF.

This clonotype was seen more than once but under ten times. The J gene is TRBJ1-2, the V gene TRBV9; tentatively, D is TRBD1 (5 bases). The V end was cut by 4 bases, the J end by 13 bases, with 17 bases between. There are 12 residues in the CDR3. Germline loops: CDR1 SGDLS, CDR2 YYNGEE. CDR3 DNA: TGTGCCAGCAGCCTCTCGAGGGGCGAGAGCACCTTC. This encodes CASSLSRGESTF. Full variable domain (missing parts from reference TRBV9 and TRBJ1-2): DSGVTQTPKHLITATGQRVTLRCSPRSGDLSVYWYQQSLDQGLQFLIQYYNGEERAKGNILERFSAQQFPDLHSELNLSSLELGDSALYFCASSLSRGESTFGSGTRLTVV.

This clonotype was recorded a few times. The chain recombines TRBV29-1 with TRBJ1-1; D is uncertain. The V and J ends lost 4 bases and 10 bases respectively, with 16 bases between them. CDR3 length: 12 residues. Germline CDR1 reads SQVTM; CDR2 reads ANQGSEA. The CDR3 DNA reads TGCAGCGTTGCTACCGGGCGCGGTGTAGCTTTCTTT. Its translation: CSVATGRGVAFF.

The gene calls are TRBV2 and TRBJ2-5, with 7 bases aligning to TRBD2. In germline, CDR1 is SNHLY, CDR2 FYNNEI. CDR3 length: 10 amino acids. V lost 11 bases, J lost 4 bases, and 1 base stayed unmatched. The CDR3 reads CAGLGETQYF. The CDR3, as DNA: TGTGCCGGACTAGGAGAGACCCAGTACTTC.

This clonotype showed up just a few times. This chain links TRBV7-8 with TRBJ2-7, with TRBD2 as a possible D gene (5 bases). This CDR3 contains 15 residues. Trimming pared 3 bases from V and 2 bases from J, leaving 14 bases between. Germline CDR1 is SGHVS and CDR2 is FQNEAQ. This chain's CDR3 is CASSLASRTAYEQYF. CDR3 in DNA: TGTGCCAGCAGCTTGGCATCGCGGACTGCCTACGAGCAGTACTTC.

The chain has TRBV28 and TRBJ2-5; a weak D match, TRBD1 (5 bases). Germline CDR1 reads MDHEN; CDR2 reads SYDVKM. V was clipped by 7 bases and J by 1 base, with 19 bases between them. The CDR3 length is 16 residues. The CDR3 sequence: CASTADNPLSQETQYF. The CDR3 DNA follows: TGTGCCAGCACCGCGGACAACCCGTTATCCCAAGAGACCCAGTACTTC.

This clonotype was observed a few times. The CDR3 DNA reads TGTGCCAGCAGCGCGGGGGGCTCCAGCTCCTACAATGAGCAGTACTTC. It translates to CASSAGGSSSYNEQYF. V usage is TRBV12-3 or TRBV12-4 and J usage is TRBJ2-1, with 8 positions matching TRBD2. The DNA end is more similar to TRBJ2-7, so the J call may be wrong. The CDR3 extends over 16 amino acids.

This clonotype was counted a few times. The rearrangement links TRBV2 to TRBJ2-7; the match to TRBD1 covers 9 bases. The CDR3 is 13 amino acids. With V trimmed by 2 bases and J by 6 bases, 2 bases remained unmatched. The germline V gene has CDR1 SNHLY and CDR2 FYNNEI. The chain's CDR3 is CASSETGGGEQYF. CDR3 nucleotides: TGTGCCAGCAGTGAAACAGGGGGCGGCGAGCAGTACTTC.

The chain links TRBV5-1 to TRBJ2-1; TRBD2 agrees at 11 bases. After removal of 0 bases from V and 8 bases from J, the junction contained 10 bases not matched to a gene. The CDR3 consists of 17 residues. Germline V gene sequence: CDR1 SGHRS, CDR2 YFSETQ. This CDR3 reads CASSLAISGGVNDEQFF. CDR3 coding DNA: TGCGCCAGCAGCTTGGCAATTAGCGGGGGGGTTAATGATGAGCAGTTCTTC.

The chain uses TRBV6-2 or TRBV6-3 and TRBJ1-5; D is unresolved. The CDR3 spans 15 residues. V lost 6 bases to trimming and J lost 1 base, with 13 bases between them. The germline V gene has CDR1 MNHEY and CDR2 SVGEGT. The CDR3 protein is CASSKGAGSNQPQHF. CDR3 sequence (DNA): TGTGCCAGCAGCAAGGGCGCGGGGAGCAATCAGCCCCAGCATTTT.

Of note for this clonotype: A read error may explain this, as a much larger clone is one base away. The chain employs TRBV6-6 and TRBJ2-1; weak D call: TRBD2 (5 bases). This CDR3 is 14 amino acids long. V was shortened by 5 bases and J by 4 bases, with 12 bases between the two germline ends. Germline assignment: CDR1 MNHNY and CDR2 SVGAGI (reference sequence). CDR3 bases: TGTGCCAGCAGTGACGCGAGGGTGTACAATGAGCAGTTCTTC. It encodes CASSDARVYNEQFF.

The table lists this clonotype with a few counts. This chain uses TRBV6-5 with TRBJ1-4; D unresolved. Germline V gene data show CDR1 as MNHEY and CDR2 as SVGAGI. The CDR3 spans 15 residues. Between the trimmed V and J ends, which lost 5 bases and 3 bases, there was a span of 13 bases. The CDR3 sequence is CASSTAMRPNEKLFF. The CDR3 region has the DNA TGTGCCAGCAGTACCGCCATGAGGCCTAATGAAAAACTGTTTTTT.

This clonotype showed up just a few times. The genes are TRBV30 and TRBJ2-3; 7 bases fit TRBD2. J lost 6 bases, V lost 2 bases, and 8 bases had no gene match. The CDR3 runs 14 residues. Per the germline V gene, CDR1 is GTSNPN and CDR2 is SVGIG (reference sequence). The CDR3 bases are TGTGCCTGGAGTTTCGGACTAGAAGCCGATACGCAGTATTTT. Protein: CAWSFGLEADTQYF.